The clone carrying this T cell receptor (beta chain) was counted at least ten times. Its antigen is currently unknown. This record belongs to a study of CD8 T cells in ankylosing spondylitis. This CDR3 is built from 15 residues. V was shortened by 6 bases and J by 6 bases, with 20 bases between the two germline ends. TCRdb called the 5' RACE reads again in MiXCR, with one record for every CDR3 protein. The data contain 120,000 to 150,000 distinct CDR3 sequences, 7% to 9% of them singletons. Study-wide results and caveats: Certain motif variants had earlier appeared in reactive arthritis synovial fluid and blood. Within matched ankylosing spondylitis synovial fluid, disease-linked clones were reportedly significantly enriched.

The material sequenced was synovial fluid, either unsorted or a sorted T cell fraction (not recorded which). The gene calls are TRBV12-3 or TRBV12-4 and TRBJ1-1; D is ambiguous. The TCR was taken from a male donor with ankylosing spondylitis. The CDR3 sequence is CASSPLANPGSEAFF. CDR3 bases: TGTGCCAGCAGCCCTCTTGCCAACCCGGGATCTGAAGCTTTCTTT.